This record covers a single TCR beta chain. What it binds is not known. This CDR3 comprises 12 residues. From germline, CDR1 is SGHVS and CDR2 FNYEAQ. V shed 2 bases and J shed 7 bases, with 6 bases lying between them. Cells designated naive CD8 were CD45RO-negative and were positively selected for CCR7, with terminally differentiated effector memory CD45RA+ cells excluded. This record belongs to a study of shared clonotypes between healthy human individuals. The wider study: Every donor yielded three CD4 naive, three CD4 memory, two CD8 naive and one CD8 memory plate. The study's findings and limits: Clonotypes which were not shared had lower generation probabilities than clonotypes that all four donors shared. Naive subsets tended to show greater estimated richness than memory subsets.

Sequencing used immunoSEQ multiplex PCR; TCRdb keeps in-frame clones, though not all of them. The sample has about 800,000 clones; 90% to 98% are singletons. The receptor's source is a young man in good health. The chain combines TRBV7-6 with TRBJ2-4; tentative D call: TRBD2 (5 bases). The sample was naive CD8+ T cells sorted from blood. CDR3 coding DNA: TGTGCCAGCAGCTTATCGGGGAACATTCAGTACTTC. Encoded protein: CASSLSGNIQYF. Together with reference TRBV7-6 and TRBJ2-4, the CDR3 gives the full variable domain: GAGVSQSPRYKVTKRGQDVALRCDPISGHVSLYWYRQALGQGPEFLTYFNYEAQQDKSGLPNDRFSAERPEGSISTLTIQRTEQRDSAMYRCASSLSGNIQYFGAGTRLSVL.